These 19 T cell receptor beta chains were all obtained from the same sample, sequenced in a study of blood T cell repertoires in COVID-19. Method: immunoSEQ multiplex PCR; TCRdb's copy keeps in-frame clones and lacks some. The table lists approximately 110,000 clones, roughly 92% of them singletons, with 2.1% in the top ten. Sequencing was done on a sample of peripheral blood. The receptors originated from a man aged 50 to 60 with COVID-19, enrolled during active disease.

The rearrangement uses TRBV6-2 or TRBV6-3 and TRBJ2-1; TRBD2 matches at 11 bases. J gave up 7 bases and V 3 bases, and 5 bases lay outside the gene matches. This CDR3 has 15 residues. Looked up from germline, CDR1 is MNHEY and CDR2 is SVGEGT. The CDR3: CASSYLAGGGNEQFF. CDR3 in DNA: TGTGCCAGCAGTTATTTAGCGGGAGGGGGGAATGAGCAGTTCTTC.

The V and J genes are TRBV18 and TRBJ2-3; D might be TRBD2 (6 bases). V was clipped by 3 bases and J by 4 bases, with 14 bases between them. This CDR3 is built from 15 residues. Looked up from germline, CDR1 is KGHSH and CDR2 is LQKENI. In nucleotides, the CDR3 is TGTGCCAGCTCACCGTTGGAGGGCGCAGCAGATACGCAGTATTTT. Translated, it gives CASSPLEGAADTQYF.

This clone has only a few counts. The rearrangement joins TRBV24-1 to TRBJ1-5, with D unclear. V was pared by 2 bases and J by 5 bases, with 6 bases between. Germline loops: CDR1 KGHDR, CDR2 SFDVKD. This CDR3 is built from 13 residues. The CDR3 nucleotides read TGTGCCACCAGTGATTCCGGTGATCAGCCCCAGCATTTT. This encodes CATSDSGDQPQHF.

The CDR3: CASIPRDTGANVLTF. The DNA of the CDR3 is TGTGCCAGCATTCCGAGGGATACTGGGGCCAACGTCCTGACTTTC. The V and J genes are TRBV28 and TRBJ2-6, with D perhaps TRBD2 (5 bases). Trimming removed 7 bases from V and 2 bases from J, with 12 bases in between. Germline CDR1 reads MDHEN; CDR2 reads SYDVKM. The CDR3 is 15 residues long.

The chain has TRBV15 and TRBJ1-1; the D gene is possibly TRBD1 (5 bases). CDR1 is LNHNV, CDR2 YYDKDF, per germline (reference sequence). V lost 5 bases and J 4 bases, leaving 14 bases between the germline ends. This CDR3 is built from 14 residues. The CDR3 DNA sequence: TGTGCCACCAGCTCCCCCCAGGGTAGCACTGAAGCTTTCTTT. Translating it yields CATSSPQGSTEAFF.

The chain has TRBV11-2 and TRBJ2-7; TRBD1 matches 10 bases. This CDR3 spans 13 amino acids. V shed 5 bases and J 5 bases; nucleotides not matched to a gene: 3. Per the germline V gene, CDR1 is SGHAT and CDR2 is FQNNGV. CDR3 sequence reads: CASSRTGGNEQYF. The CDR3 DNA sequence: TGTGCCAGCAGCCGGACAGGGGGGAACGAGCAGTACTTC. Looking up the rest from reference TRBV11-2 and TRBJ2-7 gives the full variable domain: EAGVAQSPRYKIIEKRQSVAFWCNPISGHATLYWYQQILGQGPKLLIQFQNNGVVDDSQLPKDRFSAERLKGVDSTLKIQPAKLEDSAVYLCASSRTGGNEQYFGPGTRLTVT.

This rearrangement joins TRBV9 to TRBJ2-3; D is ambiguous. Germline CDR1 and CDR2: SGDLS and YYNGEE. The CDR3 is made up of 16 amino acids. V was clipped by 0 bases and J by 2 bases, with 13 bases between them. The CDR3 region has the DNA TGTGCCAGCAGCGTAGGGCCCCATCCCGACACAGATACGCAGTATTTT. Translation gives CASSVGPHPDTDTQYF.

The chain is built from TRBV19 and TRBJ2-2, with a tentative D call TRBD1 (6 bases). This CDR3 is built from 18 residues. Per germline, CDR1 LNHDA and CDR2 SQIVND (reference sequence). V was shortened by 3 bases and J by 4 bases, with 21 bases between the two germline ends. The CDR3 spells CASSILYRQVLSTGELFF. CDR3 coding DNA: TGTGCCAGTAGTATCCTATATAGACAGGTTCTTAGCACCGGGGAGCTGTTTTTT.

V gene TRBV6-6 combines with J gene TRBJ1-5; tentative D call: TRBD1 (5 bases). CDR1 is MNHNY, CDR2 SVGAGI, per germline (reference sequence). CDR3 length: 16 residues. Trimming pared 5 bases from V and 1 base from J, leaving 15 bases between. CDR3 sequence: CASSPVSQGSNQPQHF. In DNA, the CDR3 is TGTGCCAGCAGTCCCGTATCTCAGGGAAGCAATCAGCCCCAGCATTTT.

The gene calls are TRBV25-1 and TRBJ2-2; D perhaps matches TRBD1 (6 bases). This CDR3 has 14 residues. The V end lost 7 bases, the J end lost 1 base, and 10 bases lay between the germline ends. Germline assignment: CDR1 MGHDK and CDR2 SYGVNS. The CDR3 loop reads CASTDSKNTGELFF. The CDR3 coding sequence is TGTGCCAGCACGGACAGTAAGAACACCGGGGAGCTGTTTTTT.

The rearrangement uses TRBV29-1 and TRBJ1-3; tentatively, D is TRBD1 (6 bases). The V end was cut by 4 bases, the J end by 0 bases, with 7 bases between. The CDR3 loop spans 13 amino acids. Germline-derived CDR1 and CDR2 are SQVTM and ANQGSEA. This CDR3 is CSVGQDSGNTIYF. Here the CDR3 DNA reads TGCAGCGTTGGACAGGACTCTGGAAACACCATATATTTT.

In DNA, the CDR3 is TGTGCCAGCAGCGTAGTCCCGACTAGCTATGGCTACACCTTC. It yields the protein CASSVVPTSYGYTF. The V call is TRBV9, the J call TRBJ1-2; the D is unclear. CDR1 is SGDLS and CDR2 is YYNGEE in the germline V gene. The CDR3 totals 14 residues. V lost 0 bases to trimming and J lost 4 bases, with 10 bases between them.

The V gene is TRBV4-2, the J gene TRBJ2-7; TRBD2 might be the D (5 bases). The CDR3 spans 14 residues. Trimming left V 2 bases short and J 5 bases short, with 13 bases between. Per the germline V gene, CDR1 is LGHNA and CDR2 is YNFKEQ. The DNA for the CDR3 is TGTGCCAGCAGCCAAAAGAGGGAGCCCCACGAGCAGTACGTC. Translated, it gives CASSQKREPHEQYV.

J is TRBJ1-5 and V is TRBV5-1; D possibly corresponds to TRBD1 (5 bases). Germline V gene data show CDR1 as SGHRS and CDR2 as YFSETQ. This CDR3 is built from 15 residues. V was shortened by 0 bases and J by 1 base, with 8 bases between the two germline ends. DNA of the CDR3: TGCGCCAGCAGCTTGGGCGGGGCAAGCAATCAGCCCCAGCATTTT. Translation: CASSLGGASNQPQHF.

V gene TRBV6-5 combines with J gene TRBJ1-6; 8 bases line up with TRBD1. Germline V gives CDR1 MNHEY, CDR2 SVGAGI. V gave up 5 bases and J gave up 10 bases; unmatched junction bases: 10. The CDR3 has 15 residues. The CDR3 sequence: CASSRADRVASPLHF. The CDR3 coding sequence is TGTGCCAGCAGTCGAGCGGACAGGGTAGCCTCACCCCTCCACTTT.

The chain carries TRBV28 and TRBJ1-2, with 10 nucleotides matching TRBD1. V was pared by 6 bases and J by 5 bases, with 3 bases of the junction left unmatched. The CDR3 runs 13 residues. Germline assignment: CDR1 MDHEN and CDR2 SYDVKM. The chain's CDR3 is CASSLGQGYGYTF. The CDR3 DNA sequence: TGTGCCAGCAGCCTGGGACAGGGGTATGGCTACACCTTC.

The chain uses TRBV29-1 and TRBJ1-2; D not certain. The V end lost 7 bases, the J end lost 5 bases, and 11 bases lay between the germline ends. CDR3 length: 11 residues. CDR1 and CDR2 from the germline V gene are SQVTM and ANQGSEA. The DNA for the CDR3 is TGCAGCGCCGGTTCGGGTTATGGCTACACCTTC. It is translated as CSAGSGYGYTF.

J is TRBJ2-1 and V is TRBV6-6; D possibly corresponds to TRBD1 (5 bases). This CDR3 has 15 amino acids. V dropped 4 bases and J dropped 5 bases, with 15 bases sitting between them. Germline CDR1 reads MNHNY; CDR2 reads SVGAGI (reference sequence). The CDR3, as DNA: TGTGCCAGCAGTTGGGGCCAGGACCCTCACAATGAGCAGTTCTTC. Amino acid sequence: CASSWGQDPHNEQFF.

This clone has a handful of counts. The chain is built from TRBV5-1 and TRBJ1-1; possibly TRBD1 for D (5 bases). Between the trimmed V and J ends, which lost 0 bases and 8 bases, there was a span of 11 bases. Germline values: CDR1 SGHRS, CDR2 YFSETQ. The CDR3 extends over 13 amino acids. DNA of the CDR3: TGCGCCAGCAGCTTGGCACCCAACAGGGAAGCTTTCTTT. Protein: CASSLAPNREAFF.